These 21 T cell receptor beta chains were sequenced from one sample in a study of OX40 agonist ivuxolimab in advanced cancers. Clones were sequenced by immunoSEQ multiplex PCR, and TCRdb holds only the in-frame ones, with some missing. Of around 81,000 clones in the sample, approximately 90% are singletons; the top ten hold approximately 1%. The sequences come from CD4+ or CD8+ T cells sorted from blood, collected in a trial of the OX40 agonist ivuxolimab. Receptors were obtained from an adult with an advanced solid tumor such as melanoma, head and neck, liver or kidney cancer.

The rearrangement uses TRBV9 and TRBJ1-6; TRBD1 aligns across 7 bases. V was pared by 7 bases and J by 7 bases, with 11 bases of the junction left unmatched. This CDR3 has 15 residues. Germline V lookup: CDR1 SGDLS, CDR2 YYNGEE. As DNA, the CDR3 is TGTGCCAGCGCCGTGGGGGGAGGGGGCAATTCACCCCTCCACTTT. It codes for CASAVGGGGNSPLHF.

The V gene is TRBV4-2, the J gene TRBJ1-1, with a weak D call TRBD1 (5 bases). The germline gives CDR1 LGHNA, CDR2 YNFKEQ. CDR3 length equals 14 residues. V lost 4 bases and J 4 bases, leaving 13 bases between the germline ends. The CDR3 DNA is TGTGCCAGCAGCCTCCAGGGAGTCGGCACTGAAGCTTTCTTT. This sequence encodes CASSLQGVGTEAFF.

The CDR3, as DNA: TGTGCTAGTGGTTTGGTATTAAGTCGGCTAGCGGGAGGACCTATCTACAATGAGCAGTTCTTC. Amino acid sequence: CASGLVLSRLAGGPIYNEQFF. The chain couples TRBV12-5 to TRBJ2-1, with TRBD2 matching 11 bases. The CDR3 totals 21 residues. Germline-derived CDR1 and CDR2 are LGHNT and FRNRAP. Trimming cost V 0 bases and J 3 bases; bases outside gene matches: 16.

This clone was seen just once. The rearrangement uses TRBV7-6 and TRBJ1-2, with 12 nucleotides matching TRBD1. V was pared by 5 bases and J by 8 bases, with 9 bases of the junction left unmatched. The germline V gene encodes CDR1 SGHVS and CDR2 FNYEAQ. The CDR3 is 15 amino acids. The DNA for the CDR3 is TGTGCCAGCAGCCCCATGGCAGGGACAGGGGGCGGCTACACCTTC. This translates into CASSPMAGTGGGYTF.

Notes on this clone: The same CDR3 arises from other DNA sequences in this sample as well. The V gene is TRBV6-5, the J gene TRBJ2-7; a possible D gene is TRBD2 (5 bases). Trimming took 2 bases from V and 4 from J, leaving 15 bases between them. The CDR3 extends over 15 amino acids. The germline CDR1 and CDR2 sequences are MNHEY and SVGAGI. CDR3 in DNA: TGTGCCAGCAGTTACGTGGCAGGAGGCTTATACGAGCAGTACTTC. Its protein product is CASSYVAGGLYEQYF.

The V call is TRBV19, the J call TRBJ2-7; 14 nucleotides line up with TRBD2. With 4 bases clipped from V and 3 bases from J, the junction kept 5 bases outside the gene matches. Looked up from germline, CDR1 is LNHDA and CDR2 is SQIVND (reference sequence). The length of the CDR3 is 16 residues. The chain's CDR3 is CASSRGTSGSHYEQYF. Written as DNA, the CDR3 is TGTGCCAGTAGTAGAGGGACTAGCGGGAGCCACTACGAGCAGTACTTC.

The V call is TRBV5-1, the J call TRBJ2-3; a weak D match, TRBD2 (5 bases). The CDR3 length is 14 residues. The V end lost 7 bases, the J end lost 0 bases, and 12 bases lay between the germline ends. From germline, CDR1 is SGHRS and CDR2 YFSETQ. CDR3 in DNA: TGCGCCAGCCGAGCTTGGACTAGCACAGATACGCAGTATTTT. Its protein is CASRAWTSTDTQYF.

The rearrangement uses TRBV28 and TRBJ1-5; D is undetermined. This CDR3 is 12 amino acids long. Per the germline V gene, CDR1 is MDHEN and CDR2 is SYDVKM. V was cut by 5 bases and J by 3 bases, with 5 bases left in between. The CDR3 DNA sequence: TGTGCCAGCAGTGACCCCAATCAGCCCCAGCATTTT. It yields the protein CASSDPNQPQHF.

This chain links TRBV28 with TRBJ1-1; 10 bases agree with TRBD1. CDR1 MDHEN and CDR2 SYDVKM come from the germline V gene. The CDR3 extends over 13 amino acids. V shed 9 bases and J 5 bases; nucleotides not matched to a gene: 6. The CDR3 DNA sequence: TGTGCCAGTCAGACAGGGGGCTGGACTGAAGCTTTCTTT. This translates into CASQTGGWTEAFF.

This clone is a singleton in its sample. The rearrangement joins TRBV7-3 to TRBJ2-1; D is unclear. Germline V CDR1 and CDR2: SGHTA, FQGTGA. The V gene lost 0 bases and the J gene lost 6 bases, with 21 bases spanning the gap. The CDR3 consists of 18 residues. CDR3 region: CASSLTALSYSEGNEQFF. In nucleotides, the CDR3 is TGTGCCAGCAGCTTAACGGCCCTGTCGTACTCGGAAGGCAATGAGCAGTTCTTC.

The gene calls are TRBV2 and TRBJ1-1; D may be TRBD1 (6 bases). This CDR3 has 14 amino acids. Looked up from germline, CDR1 is SNHLY and CDR2 is FYNNEI. V was clipped by 7 bases and J by 1 base, with 13 bases between them. The CDR3 here is CASIRRGGNTEAFF. In DNA, the CDR3 is TGTGCCAGCATTCGGAGGGGGGGGAACACTGAAGCTTTCTTT.

This rearrangement joins TRBV20-1 to TRBJ2-1; D perhaps matches TRBD1 (5 bases). Germline loops: CDR1 DFQATT, CDR2 SNEGSKA (reference sequence). The CDR3 covers 11 residues. Trimming removed 5 bases from V and 14 bases from J, with 16 bases in between. The CDR3 bases are TGCAGTGCTTCCTCACAGGATTTTGAGTTCTTC. It codes for CSASSQDFEFF.

The chain is built from TRBV7-9 and TRBJ1-2; D gene ambiguous. The V end was cut by 2 bases, the J end by 2 bases, with 15 bases between. This CDR3 spans 16 amino acids. The germline V gene encodes CDR1 SEHNR and CDR2 FQNEAQ (reference sequence). Here the CDR3 DNA reads TGTGCCAGCAGCTTACTTTTAACAGCGAAAAACTATGGCTACACCTTC. Its translation: CASSLLLTAKNYGYTF.

The V and J genes are TRBV5-5 and TRBJ1-2; D gene ambiguous. The CDR3 has 15 residues. The germline V gene has CDR1 SGHKS and CDR2 YYEKEE (reference sequence). Trimming took 6 bases from V and 2 from J, leaving 17 bases between them. The CDR3 DNA is TGTGCCAGCACTAGGGAGGTGACGGCAAACTATGGCTACACCTTC. Its protein is CASTREVTANYGYTF.

Written as DNA, the CDR3 is TGTGCCAGCAGTTTTTACTCTGGAAACACCATATATTTT. It encodes CASSFYSGNTIYF. This sequence joins TRBV27 and TRBJ1-3; the D is unclear. The CDR3 extends over 13 amino acids. The germline gives CDR1 MNHEY, CDR2 SMNVEV (reference sequence). Trimming shortened V by 3 bases and J by 0 bases, and 3 bases separated the two germline ends.

The gene calls are TRBV27 and TRBJ1-6; unclear D gene. V was pared by 5 bases and J by 16 bases, with 18 bases between. Germline V gene sequence: CDR1 MNHEY, CDR2 SMNVEV (reference sequence). The CDR3 consists of 13 residues. DNA for the CDR3: TGTGCCAGCAGTGGCTCAGGTCTTGGCAGGCTCCACTTT. Translating it yields CASSGSGLGRLHF.

The rearrangement joins TRBV7-2 to TRBJ2-5; 9 positions agree with TRBD1. The ends lost 6 bases at V and 5 bases at J; junction bases unmatched: 16. The CDR3 runs to 17 residues. CDR1 and CDR2 from the germline V gene are SGHTA and FQGNSA. Here the CDR3 DNA reads TGTGCCAGCAGAAATGGACAGGGGACCATCTCGACGGAGACCCAGTACTTC. Its protein is CASRNGQGTISTETQYF.

The chain uses TRBV6-1 and TRBJ1-5, with D possibly matching TRBD1 (5 bases). Germline V lookup: CDR1 MNHNS, CDR2 SASEGT. This CDR3 is 14 amino acids long. V lost 6 bases and J lost 6, with 15 bases in between. The CDR3 bases are TGTGCCAGCAGCCGGGCCCGGGGGGGTCAGCCCCAGCATTTT. Its protein product is CASSRARGGQPQHF.

The rearrangement links TRBV5-1 to TRBJ1-1; D remains ambiguous. This CDR3 comprises 11 residues. Deletions cut 4 bases from V and 7 bases from J, with 8 bases between. CDR1 and CDR2 (germline): SGHRS, YFSETQ. The CDR3 DNA sequence: TGCGCCAGCAGCAAGTTGAATGAAGCTTTCTTT. Its translation is CASSKLNEAFF. The complete variable domain, with remaining parts taken from reference TRBV5-1 and TRBJ1-1, reads KAGVTQTPRYLIKTRGQQVTLSCSPISGHRSVSWYQQTPGQGLQFLFEYFSETQRNKGNFPGRFSGRQFSNSRSEMNVSTLELGDSALYLCASSKLNEAFFGQGTRLTVV.

The chain couples TRBV6-5 to TRBJ2-3; maybe TRBD2 (6 bases). CDR3 length: 14 residues. Trimming took 4 bases from V and 7 from J, leaving 15 bases between them. CDR1 is MNHEY and CDR2 is SVGAGI in the germline V gene. CDR3 sequence reads: CASSLHRDSNTQYF. CDR3 nucleotides: TGTGCCAGCAGTTTACACCGGGACTCTAATACGCAGTATTTT.

The V gene is TRBV11-3, the J gene TRBJ2-1, with D possibly called TRBD1 or TRBD2 (5 bases each). The CDR3 is made up of 14 amino acids. From germline, CDR1 is SGHNT and CDR2 YENEEA. V lost 1 base to trimming and J lost 8 bases, with 12 bases between them. The CDR3 DNA reads as TGTGCCAGCAGCTTAGGGGGGTGGGCGGATGAGCAGTTCTTC. Its translation is CASSLGGWADEQFF.